Listed below are T cell receptor beta chains from one sample, sequenced in a study of blood T cell repertoires in COVID-19. Only in-frame clones appear in the TCRdb table, and some are missing; sequencing was by immunoSEQ multiplex PCR. The sample consists of about 250,000 clones, 89% of them appearing once. Sample: peripheral blood. The receptors derive from a woman aged 35 to 49 who had recovered from COVID-19. CDR3s include the opening cysteine and the closing phenylalanine or tryptophan. The order of the fields is clone size, J gene, V gene, D gene, CDR3 DNA, CDR3 protein. D genes are given only for firm matches. Rows give clone size only sometimes, using once, few, many, or a class for an expanded clone.

NA | TRBJ1-1 | TRBV18 | NA | TGTGCCAGCTCACCACCTTCAGGTACGAGCTCTGAAGCTTTCTTT | CASSPPSGTSSEAFF
NA | TRBJ2-2 | TRBV5-1 | NA | TGCGCCAGCAGCTTGTCTAGCGCCCTCACCGGGGAGCTGTTTTTT | CASSLSSALTGELFF
NA | TRBJ1-5 | TRBV19 | NA | TGTGCCAGTAGTATAGTCAGGGATAGCAATCAGCCCCAGCATTTT | CASSIVRDSNQPQHF
NA | TRBJ2-1 | TRBV24-1 | TRBD2 | TGTGCCACCAGTGGAATTGGGACTAGCGGGACGAGCTCCTACAATGAGCAGTTCTTC | CATSGIGTSGTSSYNEQFF
NA | TRBJ2-1 | TRBV28 | NA | TGTGCCAGCAGTTTGGCCTCGGGAGCCGGTGAGCAGTTCTTC | CASSLASGAGEQFF
NA | TRBJ2-7 | TRBV5-1 | NA | TGCGCCAGCAGCTTGGCCGGGGGGCGCGTCTACGAGCAGTACTTC | CASSLAGGRVYEQYF
NA | TRBJ1-4 | TRBV5-5 | TRBD1 | TGTGCCAGCAGCTTGGAACCCCAGGGGGACTATGAAAAACTGTTTTTT | CASSLEPQGDYEKLFF
NA | TRBJ1-5 | TRBV6-1 | TRBD1 | TGTGCCAGCAGTGAGGGACAGGGGAGTCAGCCCCAGCATTTT | CASSEGQGSQPQHF
NA | TRBJ1-2 | TRBV19 | TRBD1 | TGTGCCAGTAGTAATTCGGCTGTTGACAGGGCGGTCTATGGCTACACCTTC | CASSNSAVDRAVYGYTF
NA | TRBJ2-7 | TRBV5-1 | TRBD2 | TGCGCCAGCAGCTTGACTAGCGGGACAACCTACGAGCAGTACTTC | CASSLTSGTTYEQYF
NA | TRBJ2-4 | TRBV5-6 | TRBD1 | TGTGCCAGCAGCTCGGGACAGTTGCTAGCCAAAAACATTCAGTACTTC | CASSSGQLLAKNIQYF
NA | TRBJ1-1 | TRBV5-6 | NA | TGTGCCAGCAGCTGGTGGGCGGGGAACACTGAAGCTTTCTTT | CASSWWAGNTEAFF
NA | TRBJ1-5 | TRBV19 | NA | TGTGCCAGTAGTCCGACAGGCCTATTCAATCAGCCCCAGCATTTT | CASSPTGLFNQPQHF
NA | TRBJ1-2 | TRBV4-1 | NA | TGCGCCAGCAGCCAAGCCGAAGCAAGCCATGGCTACACCTTC | CASSQAEASHGYTF
NA | TRBJ2-7 | TRBV19 | TRBD2 | TGTGCCAGTAGTATAGGCAAGACTAGCGGGAGTGTAATTAAGCAGTACTTC | CASSIGKTSGSVIKQYF
NA | TRBJ2-7 | TRBV29-1 | NA | TGCAGCGCTAGATCCCAGGGGATTGACGAGCAGTACTTC | CSARSQGIDEQYF
NA | TRBJ2-7 | TRBV24-1 | TRBD1 | TGTGCCACCAGTGATTTTCGACAGGGAGCCTACGAGCAGTACTTC | CATSDFRQGAYEQYF
NA | TRBJ1-5 | TRBV10-1 | NA | TGCGCCATCTACGTCTCCCGTGGGGGGAATCAGCCCCAGCATTTT | CAIYVSRGGNQPQHF
few | TRBJ1-6 | TRBV30 | NA | TGTGCCTGGCGGGGGGCGATCGTTAATTCACCCCTCCACTTT | CAWRGAIVNSPLHF
NA | TRBJ2-1 | TRBV18 | TRBD1 | TGTGCCAGCTCACAAGGACAGGGAGTCGAGTCCTACAATGAGCAGTTCTTC | CASSQGQGVESYNEQFF
NA | TRBJ2-5 | TRBV27 | NA | TGTGCCAGCAGGGGCGGACTATCAGAGACCCAGTACTTC | CASRGGLSETQYF
NA | TRBJ1-1 | TRBV5-6 | TRBD1 | TGTGCCAGCAGGAGGACAGGAAGGAACACTGAAGCTTTCTTT | CASRRTGRNTEAFF
NA | TRBJ2-2 | TRBV18 | TRBD2 | TGTGCCAGCTCACTTGATCGACCGGGACTACCTAACACCGGGGAGCTGTTTTTT | CASSLDRPGLPNTGELFF
NA | TRBJ2-3 | TRBV4-1 | NA | TGCGCCAGCAGCCAAGAGGGCAGGGAGGCAGATACGCAGTATTTT | CASSQEGREADTQYF
NA | TRBJ2-7 | TRBV18 | NA | TGTGCCAGCTCACCCCAAGACGTTACGGGGTCCGAGCAGTACTTC | CASSPQDVTGSEQYF
NA | TRBJ1-2 | TRBV12-3/TRBV12-4 | NA | TGTGCCAGCAGTTTATTCACGGACTATGGCTACACCTTC | CASSLFTDYGYTF
NA | TRBJ1-1 | TRBV6-5 | NA | TGTGCCAGCAGTTTACAGAACACTGAAGCTTTCTTT | CASSLQNTEAFF
NA | TRBJ2-1 | TRBV6-5 | NA | TGTGCCAGCAGTATACTAGACCCGGCTGAGCAGTTCTTC | CASSILDPAEQFF
NA | TRBJ1-1 | TRBV7-2 | NA | TGTGCCAGCAGCTTCAGGGTGGGGAACACTGAAGCTTTCTTT | CASSFRVGNTEAFF
NA | TRBJ1-5 | TRBV25-1 | NA | TGTGCCAGCAGTGAGTCCCAGTTTAATCAGCCCCAGCATTTT | CASSESQFNQPQHF
NA | TRBJ2-3 | TRBV27 | TRBD1 | TGTGCCAGCAGTTGGACGTCCGGGACAGACTTAACAGATACGCAGTATTTT | CASSWTSGTDLTDTQYF
once | TRBJ2-2 | TRBV5-4 | NA | TGTGCCAGCAGCCCTGGGGGGATCGACACCGGGGAGCTGTTTTTT | CASSPGGIDTGELFF
NA | TRBJ2-7 | TRBV6-5 | TRBD1 | TGTGCCAGCAGTCCCCTTGGACAGGGCGGCGAGCAGTACTTC | CASSPLGQGGEQYF
NA | TRBJ2-1 | TRBV25-1 | TRBD2 | TGTGCCAGCAGCCTGGTCTCGGGGACTAAAAACAATGAGCAGTTCTTC | CASSLVSGTKNNEQFF
NA | TRBJ1-2 | TRBV10-1 | TRBD1 | TGCGCCAGCAGTGAGCGACAGGGGGTGAGGGACTATGGGGGCTACACCTTC | CASSERQGVRDYGGYTF
NA | TRBJ1-2 | TRBV5-6 | NA | TGTGCCAGCAGCTCAGGGGCCTATGGCTACACCTTC | CASSSGAYGYTF
NA | TRBJ2-3 | TRBV7-3 | TRBD2 | TGTGCCAGCAGCTCCAGCGGGAACCGAGATACGCAGTATTTT | CASSSSGNRDTQYF
NA | TRBJ2-7 | TRBV2 | NA | TGTGCCAGCACCATCCCAGGGGTGGGCGAGCAGTACTTC | CASTIPGVGEQYF
NA | TRBJ2-7 | TRBV28 | TRBD2 | TGTGCCAGCAGCCCTAGCGGGACTGCCTACGAGCAGTACTTC | CASSPSGTAYEQYF
NA | TRBJ1-2 | TRBV5-1 | NA | TGCGCCAGCAGCTTTGGCGGATTCGGGGGGGCTGGTGGCTACACCTTC | CASSFGGFGGAGGYTF
NA | TRBJ2-3 | TRBV9 | TRBD2 | TGTGCCAGCAGCCTCGAGGCAGCGGGAGCAGATACGCAGTATTTT | CASSLEAAGADTQYF
NA | TRBJ1-5 | TRBV2 | NA | TGTGCCAGCAGCACCGGGTCGACTAGCAATCAGCCCCAGCATTTT | CASSTGSTSNQPQHF
NA | TRBJ2-6 | TRBV7-2 | TRBD2 | TGTGCCAGCAGCGAGGGACTAGCGGGAGCTGGAGGGGCCAACGTCCTGACTTTC | CASSEGLAGAGGANVLTF
NA | TRBJ2-1 | TRBV21-1 | NA | TGTGCCAGCAGCAAAGACTACTACAATGAGCAGTTCTTC | CASSKDYYNEQFF